This TCR beta chain emerged from a study of CD8+ T cells in alopecia areata. Study results and limitations: Treatment with tofacitinib significantly lowered scalp clonality and reduced expanded CD8+ clones among the top 100.

Stated treatment: oral pan-JAK inhibitor, 5-10 mg twice daily. This CDR3 contains 21 residues. V was pared by 4 bases and J by 3 bases, with 33 bases between. RNA extraction was followed by reverse transcription into cDNA, which acted as the sequencing template. Using immunoSEQ multiplex PCR, the repertoire was profiled, and TCRdb retains in-frame clones only, with some absent. The data contain over 85,000 clones, about three quarters of them singletons. In the case of this clone: Its specificity is not known.

The rearrangement joins TRBV23-1 to TRBJ1-1; D is unclear. TRBV23-1 belongs to the ORF category, with a function that is uncertain. The sequence was collected from a human donor with alopecia areata. The sample in question was CD8+ T cells sorted from blood, obtained at week 44, from a patient treated with tofacitinib. The CDR3 loop is CASSRRARELDGLARDTEAFF. The CDR3, as DNA: TGCGCCAGCAGTCGTCGGGCCCGAGAATTAGACGGCCTCGCTCGGGACACTGAAGCTTTCTTT.